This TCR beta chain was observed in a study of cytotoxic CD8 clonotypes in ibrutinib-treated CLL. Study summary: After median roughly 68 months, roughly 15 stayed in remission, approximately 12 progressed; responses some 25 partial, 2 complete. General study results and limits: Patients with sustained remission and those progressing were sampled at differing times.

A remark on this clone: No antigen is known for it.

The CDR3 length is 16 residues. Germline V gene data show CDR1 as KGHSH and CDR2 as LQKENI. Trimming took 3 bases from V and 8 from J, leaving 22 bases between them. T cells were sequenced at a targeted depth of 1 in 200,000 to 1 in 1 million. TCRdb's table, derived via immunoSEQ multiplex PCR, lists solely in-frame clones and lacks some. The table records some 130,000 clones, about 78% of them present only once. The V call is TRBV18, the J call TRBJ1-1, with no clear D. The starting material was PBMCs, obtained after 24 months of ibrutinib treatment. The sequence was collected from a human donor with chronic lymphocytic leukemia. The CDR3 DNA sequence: TGTGCCAGCTCACCCTTATCTCTGGGCCCCTCGGCCGAAGCTTTCTTT. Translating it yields CASSPLSLGPSAEAFF.